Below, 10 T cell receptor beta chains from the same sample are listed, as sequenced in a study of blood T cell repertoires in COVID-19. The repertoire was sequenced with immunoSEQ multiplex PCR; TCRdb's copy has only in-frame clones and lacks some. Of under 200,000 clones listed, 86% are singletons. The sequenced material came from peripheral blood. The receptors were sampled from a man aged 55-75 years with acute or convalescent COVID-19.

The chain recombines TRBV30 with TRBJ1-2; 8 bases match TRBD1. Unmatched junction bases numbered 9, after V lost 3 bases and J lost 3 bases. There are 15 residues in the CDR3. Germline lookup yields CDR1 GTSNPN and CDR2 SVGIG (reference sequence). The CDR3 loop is CAWRGRDRGHYGYTF. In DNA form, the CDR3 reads TGTGCCTGGAGGGGTAGAGACAGGGGTCACTATGGCTACACCTTC. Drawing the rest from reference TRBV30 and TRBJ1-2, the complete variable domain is SQTIHQWPATLVQPVGSPLSLECTVEGTSNPNLYWYRQAAGRGLQLLFYSVGIGQISSEVPQNLSASRPQDRQFILSSKKLLLSDSGFYLCAWRGRDRGHYGYTFGSGTRLTVV.

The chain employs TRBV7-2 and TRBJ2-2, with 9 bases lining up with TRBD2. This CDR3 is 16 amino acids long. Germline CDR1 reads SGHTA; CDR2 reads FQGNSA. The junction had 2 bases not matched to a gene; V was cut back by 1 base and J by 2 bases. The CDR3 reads CASSLGGRANTGELFF. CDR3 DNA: TGTGCCAGCAGCTTAGGCGGGAGGGCCAACACCGGGGAGCTGTTTTTT.

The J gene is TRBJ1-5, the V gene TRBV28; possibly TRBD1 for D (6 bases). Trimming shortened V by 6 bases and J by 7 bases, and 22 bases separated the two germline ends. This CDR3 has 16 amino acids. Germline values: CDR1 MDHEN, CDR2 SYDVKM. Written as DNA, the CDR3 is TGTGCCAGCAGCCACGGAAAGGGGGGAGCGGGGCAGCCCCAGCATTTT. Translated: CASSHGKGGAGQPQHF.

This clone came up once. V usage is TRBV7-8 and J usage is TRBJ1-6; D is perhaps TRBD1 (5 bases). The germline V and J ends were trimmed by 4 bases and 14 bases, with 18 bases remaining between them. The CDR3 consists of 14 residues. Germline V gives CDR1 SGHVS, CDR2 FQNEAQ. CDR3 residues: CASSSTERLVALHF. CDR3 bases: TGTGCCAGCAGCTCGACAGAGCGACTTGTCGCCCTCCACTTT.

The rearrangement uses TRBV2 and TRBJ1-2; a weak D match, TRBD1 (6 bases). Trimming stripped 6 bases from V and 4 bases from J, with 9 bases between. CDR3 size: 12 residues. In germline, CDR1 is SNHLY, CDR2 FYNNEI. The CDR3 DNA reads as TGTGCCAGCAGCGGACAGAGCTATGGCTACACCTTC. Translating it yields CASSGQSYGYTF.

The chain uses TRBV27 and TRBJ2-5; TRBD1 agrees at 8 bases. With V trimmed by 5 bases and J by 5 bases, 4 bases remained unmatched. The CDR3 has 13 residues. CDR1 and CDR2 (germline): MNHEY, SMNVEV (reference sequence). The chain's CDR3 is CASSVRGQETQYF. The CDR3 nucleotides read TGTGCCAGCAGTGTCAGGGGGCAGGAGACCCAGTACTTC.

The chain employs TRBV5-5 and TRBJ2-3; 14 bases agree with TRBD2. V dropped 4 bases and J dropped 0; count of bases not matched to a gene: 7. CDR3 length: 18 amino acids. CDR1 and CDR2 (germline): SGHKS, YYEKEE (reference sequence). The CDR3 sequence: CASSPGTSGRLSTDTQYF. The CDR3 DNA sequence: TGTGCCAGCAGCCCAGGGACTAGCGGGAGACTGAGCACAGATACGCAGTATTTT.

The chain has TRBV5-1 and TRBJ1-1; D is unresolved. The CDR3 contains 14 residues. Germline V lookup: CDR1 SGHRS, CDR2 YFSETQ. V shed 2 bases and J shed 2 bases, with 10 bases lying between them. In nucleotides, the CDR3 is TGCGCCAGCAGCTTTCTGGCCGATAACACTGAAGCTTTCTTT. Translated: CASSFLADNTEAFF.

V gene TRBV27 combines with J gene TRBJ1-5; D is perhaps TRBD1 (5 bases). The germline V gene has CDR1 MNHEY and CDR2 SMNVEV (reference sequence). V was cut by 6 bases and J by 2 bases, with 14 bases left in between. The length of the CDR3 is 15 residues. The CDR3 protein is CASRDPGGGNQPQHF. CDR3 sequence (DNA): TGTGCCAGCAGGGACCCGGGAGGGGGCAATCAGCCCCAGCATTTT.

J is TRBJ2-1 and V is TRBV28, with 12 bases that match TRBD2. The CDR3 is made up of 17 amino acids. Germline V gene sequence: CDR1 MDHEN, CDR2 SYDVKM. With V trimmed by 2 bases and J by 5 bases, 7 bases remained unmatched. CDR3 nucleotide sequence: TGTGCCAGCAGTTTACGGACTAGCGGGACCTATGACAATGAGCAGTTCTTC. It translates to CASSLRTSGTYDNEQFF.